This T cell receptor beta chain was sequenced in a study of blood T cells in healthy people across ages. Study-level points and caveats: Per million T cells, TCR beta diversity dropped about linearly as age rose. The percentage of naive T cells correlated strongly with TCR beta diversity.

Worth noting for this clonotype: The antigen is not known.

PCR was performed a second time for 7 to 11 cycles using a sample-barcoded 5' primer and a J-beta primer mix. TCRdb reanalysed the 5' RACE reads using MiXCR and keeps one entry per CDR3 protein. Counted here are over 700,000 distinct CDR3 sequences, approximately 53% occurring once; the ten biggest clones make up about two fifths. This CDR3 is 14 amino acids long. Germline assignment: CDR1 MDHEN and CDR2 SYDVKM. V gave up 7 bases and J gave up 2 bases; unmatched junction bases: 6. Sequencing was done on a sample of blood. The receptor's source is an elderly man in good health. The chain uses TRBV28 and TRBJ2-7; the match to TRBD2 covers 9 bases. CDR3 residues: CASNQREETYEQYF. The CDR3 DNA is TGTGCCAGCAATCAGCGGGAGGAAACCTACGAGCAGTACTTC.